The next 5 T cell receptor beta chains were all read from a single sample in a study of T-cell memory formation after mild COVID-19 (dated by TCRdb to the early 2020s). The method was 5' RACE. Reads for this sample came from an Illumina NovaSeq 6000. Starting from the raw public reads, TCRdb applied fastp trimming at Q25, assembled clones with MiXCR and retained in-frame beta chains. Records with the same CDR3 protein are collapsed into one entry carrying the most frequent genes and DNA. For this sample the table gives around 200,000 distinct CDR3 sequences, of which 20% to 25% were detected only once. The ten largest clonotypes hold 23% of the sample. Sequencing was performed on PBMCs or a T cell subset sorted from them (not recorded which). These receptors all come from an adult woman who had mild COVID-19 (a few samples of this study predate the infection). The sample titles of this study are shuffled in the database, so cell type and time point are left out; the donor was told from shared clones.

This clonotype appeared many times. The CDR3 loop reads CASSPGPTYEQYF. CDR3 bases: TGTGCCAGCAGCCCGGGACCTACCTACGAGCAGTACTTC. V gene TRBV7-9 combines with J gene TRBJ2-7, with D tentatively TRBD1 or TRBD2 (5 bases each). Looked up from germline, CDR1 is SEHNR and CDR2 is FQNEAQ (reference sequence). The length of the CDR3 is 13 residues. V was pared by 5 bases and J by 2 bases, with 10 bases between.

The CDR3 bases are TGTGCCAGCAGCTTAGAATGGGGCGAGCAGTACTTC. Its translation: CASSLEWGEQYF. V and J are TRBV7-9 and TRBJ2-7; D gene ambiguous. The CDR3 is made up of 12 amino acids. Trimming took off 1 base at V and 6 bases at J, with 7 bases between the two ends. Per the germline V gene, CDR1 is SEHNR and CDR2 is FQNEAQ (reference sequence).

This clonotype has just a few counts. The chain joins TRBV27 to TRBJ2-7, with TRBD1 as a possible D gene (6 bases). V shed 0 bases and J shed 3 bases, with 9 bases lying between them. The CDR3 has 14 residues. Per germline, CDR1 MNHEY and CDR2 SMNVEV (reference sequence). The CDR3 region is CASSLSPRGYEQYF. CDR3 in DNA: TGTGCCAGCAGTTTATCCCCCAGGGGCTACGAGCAGTACTTC.

The chain combines TRBV20-1 with TRBJ1-5; perhaps TRBD1 as D (5 bases). With 6 bases removed from V and 1 base from J, the gap between germline ends came to 13 bases. The CDR3 totals 14 residues. Germline loops: CDR1 DFQATT, CDR2 SNEGSKA (reference sequence). In DNA, the CDR3 is TGCAGTGCCGGGAACGGGGGAAGCAATCAGCCCCAGCATTTT. Translation gives CSAGNGGSNQPQHF.

The chain recombines TRBV2 with TRBJ2-3, with TRBD2 matching 10 bases. This CDR3 has 13 amino acids. The trim removed 9 bases at V and 3 bases at J, leaving 3 bases unmatched. Germline CDR1 SNHLY, CDR2 FYNNEI. DNA for the CDR3: TGTGCCAGAAATAGCGGGGGGACAGATACGCAGTATTTT. Amino acid sequence: CARNSGGTDTQYF. The full variable domain, with the rest looked up from reference TRBV2 and TRBJ2-3, is EPEVTQTPSHQVTQMGQEVILRCVPISNHLYFYWYRQILGQKVEFLVSFYNNEISEKSEIFDDQFSVERPDGSNFTLKIRSTKLEDSAMYFCARNSGGTDTQYFGPGTRLTVL.